The clone carrying this T cell receptor (beta chain) was counted once. What it recognizes is unknown. The table came from immunoSEQ multiplex PCR; TCRdb's copy has only in-frame clones and leaves some out. This sample yields about 130,000 clones, of which over 75% are seen a single time; roughly 0.99% belongs to the top ten. This sample stems from a study of OX40 agonist ivuxolimab in advanced cancers. Overall study context: Patients got intravenous ivuxolimab at 0.01 to 10 mg/kg every 2 weeks.

General study points: Antigens targeted by the expanded peripheral T cells were not determined.

The germline V gene encodes CDR1 MNHNY and CDR2 SVGAGI (reference sequence). The V and J ends lost 5 bases and 0 bases respectively, with 8 bases between them. This CDR3 spans 14 amino acids. Sequencing was performed on CD4+ or CD8+ T cells sorted from blood, taken in a trial of the OX40 agonist ivuxolimab. This receptor was obtained from an adult with an advanced solid tumor such as melanoma, head and neck, liver or kidney cancer. The chain uses TRBV6-6 and TRBJ1-3; the D gene is possibly TRBD1 (5 bases). The CDR3 region is CASSGTGSGNTIYF. The CDR3 nucleotides are TGTGCCAGCAGTGGGACGGGCTCTGGAAACACCATATATTTT.